This passage covers 7 T cell receptor beta chains from one sample sequenced in a study of blood T cell repertoires in COVID-19 (dated by TCRdb to about 2020). The method behind the library was the immunoSEQ multiplex PCR assay. In TCRdb, the immuneACCESS table is reduced to in-frame sequences with V and J assigned. These tables do not hold every clone; where another copy was compared, an unresolved V gene accounts for under half, and the others remain unexplained. Recorded for this sample are a few hundred thousand clones; roughly 90% of them occurred a single time. 3% of the sample belongs to the ten largest clones. The sample consisted of peripheral blood. These receptor sequences come from a woman aged 30 to 39 with active or convalescent COVID-19.

The CDR3 coding sequence is TGTGCCAGCAGCTTAGGAGGGGCTGGGAGGGGGTACGAGACCCAGTACTTC. Translated: CASSLGGAGRGYETQYF. The chain combines TRBV7-8 with TRBJ2-5; tentative D call: TRBD2 (7 bases). Germline CDR1 and CDR2: SGHVS and FQNEAQ. This CDR3 region has 17 residues. Between the trimmed V and J ends, which lost 1 base and 5 bases, there was a span of 20 bases.

The table lists this clone with a few counts. The chain is built from TRBV2 and TRBJ2-1; 8 nucleotides line up with TRBD1. The CDR3 contains 14 residues. CDR1 and CDR2 (germline): SNHLY, FYNNEI. J was trimmed by 5 bases and V by 7 bases; bases with no gene match: 7. The CDR3 nucleotides are TGTGCCAGCACCCCGGACAGGGTCCACAATGAGCAGTTCTTC. Its translation is CASTPDRVHNEQFF.

The chain combines TRBV24-1 with TRBJ2-1; 9 positions agree with TRBD2. This CDR3 is built from 17 residues. With 3 bases clipped from V and 8 bases from J, the junction kept 13 bases outside the gene matches. Germline values: CDR1 KGHDR, CDR2 SFDVKD. The CDR3 DNA reads TGTGCCACCAGTGATCACCCCGGGGCGGGGGGGTATCATGAGCAGTTCTTC. Translated: CATSDHPGAGGYHEQFF.

In this sample, this clone turned up many times. The chain combines TRBV7-2 with TRBJ2-5; the match to TRBD1 covers 7 bases. The CDR3 contains 16 residues. The V and J ends lost 4 bases and 1 base, in that order; junction bases with no gene match: 9. Per the germline V gene, CDR1 is SGHTA and CDR2 is FQGNSA. The CDR3 loop is CASSSSPGGFQETQYF. CDR3 nucleotides: TGTGCCAGCAGCTCCTCACCAGGGGGATTCCAAGAGACCCAGTACTTC.

This rearrangement joins TRBV18 to TRBJ2-7; D gene unclear. The CDR3 runs to 14 residues. Trimming left V 0 bases short and J 3 bases short, with 9 bases between. Germline loops: CDR1 KGHSH, CDR2 LQKENI. The CDR3 region is CASSPPVQDYEQYF. DNA of the CDR3: TGTGCCAGCTCACCACCGGTCCAGGACTACGAGCAGTACTTC.

This sequence joins TRBV19 and TRBJ2-1, with D perhaps matching TRBD2 (6 bases). V was trimmed by 5 bases and J by 7 bases, leaving 24 bases between them. CDR1 and CDR2 from the germline V gene are LNHDA and SQIVND (reference sequence). The CDR3 covers 17 residues. CDR3 residues: CASSRYEGGSVVNEQFF. As DNA, the CDR3 is TGTGCCAGTAGTCGTTACGAAGGAGGGTCGGTTGTGAATGAGCAGTTCTTC.

The chain is built from TRBV27 and TRBJ1-2, with TRBD1 matching 9 bases. CDR3 length equals 14 residues. J gave up 7 bases and V 1 base, and 4 bases lay outside the gene matches. CDR1 and CDR2 (germline): MNHEY, SMNVEV (reference sequence). The CDR3 sequence: CASSLYRGLSGYTF. CDR3 nucleotide sequence: TGTGCCAGCAGTTTATACAGGGGGCTTAGTGGCTACACCTTC.